Presented here are 14 T cell receptor beta chains from one specimen sequenced in a study of blood T cell repertoires in COVID-19. Measured with immunoSEQ multiplex PCR; TCRdb has only the in-frame clones, and not every one. The sample yields hundreds of thousands of clones, approximately 81% seen once. Material: PBMCs or T cells enriched from blood (not recorded which). The receptors stem from a man in his forties or fifties who had recovered from COVID-19.

The chain is built from TRBV12-5 and TRBJ2-1, with TRBD1 identical over 11 bases. CDR1 and CDR2 from the germline V gene are LGHNT and FRNRAP. The CDR3 runs 18 residues. The V gene end was trimmed by 2 bases and the J gene end by 3 bases; junction bases not matched to a gene: 9. CDR3 residues: CASGLSTPGTGGYNEQFF. The CDR3, as DNA: TGTGCTAGTGGTTTGTCAACCCCCGGGACAGGGGGCTACAATGAGCAGTTCTTC.

The chain has TRBV4-1 and TRBJ2-7, with 12 bases fitting TRBD2. The V gene's germline CDR1 is MGHRA and CDR2 YSYEKL. The ends lost 2 bases at V and 1 base at J; junction bases unmatched: 15. There are 20 residues in the CDR3. In DNA form, the CDR3 reads TGCGCCAGCAGCCAACCCCGGGCTAGCGGGAGGGATAGTAAGTCCTACGAGCAGTACTTC. This encodes CASSQPRASGRDSKSYEQYF.

The V and J genes are TRBV9 and TRBJ2-7; possible D gene TRBD2, 6 bases. Germline V gene sequence: CDR1 SGDLS, CDR2 YYNGEE. This CDR3 comprises 15 residues. The V and J ends lost 4 bases and 6 bases respectively, with 20 bases between them. The CDR3 sequence: CASSLQGTYFSEQYF. The CDR3 region has the DNA TGTGCCAGCAGCCTCCAAGGGACTTACTTCTCCGAGCAGTACTTC.

The CDR3 nucleotides read TGTGCCTGGGAACAGGGTACTAATTCACCCCTCCACTTT. This encodes CAWEQGTNSPLHF. This sequence joins TRBV30 and TRBJ1-6; possibly TRBD1 for D (6 bases). The V end was cut by 5 bases, the J end by 6 bases, with 11 bases between. Germline V gives CDR1 GTSNPN, CDR2 SVGIG (reference sequence). The CDR3 covers 13 residues.

This clone was detected only once. The chain has TRBV19 and TRBJ1-5, with 8 bases aligning to TRBD1. CDR1 and CDR2 from the germline V gene are LNHDA and SQIVND (reference sequence). The CDR3 length is 17 residues. The junction had 6 bases not matched to a gene; V was cut back by 2 bases and J by 0 bases. Written as DNA, the CDR3 is TGTGCCAGTAGTATACTCGACAGGGGTGATAGCAATCAGCCCCAGCATTTT. It encodes CASSILDRGDSNQPQHF.

This clone has more than one count but fewer than ten. The chain is built from TRBV2 and TRBJ2-2, with 13 bases lining up with TRBD2. Per germline, CDR1 SNHLY and CDR2 FYNNEI. The CDR3 has 18 residues. J gave up 0 bases and V 5 bases, and 6 bases lay outside the gene matches. The CDR3 protein is CASSLGLAGSANTGELFF. CDR3 bases: TGTGCCAGCAGTCTGGGACTAGCGGGGTCGGCGAACACCGGGGAGCTGTTTTTT.

The J gene is TRBJ2-1, the V gene TRBV7-3, with D maybe TRBD1 (5 bases). CDR1 is SGHTA, CDR2 FQGTGA, per germline. The CDR3 is 15 residues long. The V end was cut by 5 bases, the J end by 8 bases, with 19 bases between. The CDR3 reads CASSPRQKVFDEQFF. CDR3 bases: TGTGCCAGCAGCCCCCGACAGAAGGTCTTTGATGAGCAGTTCTTC.

The chain uses TRBV5-1 and TRBJ1-1; 8 nucleotides line up with TRBD1. Germline V gives CDR1 SGHRS, CDR2 YFSETQ. J was trimmed by 0 bases and V by 3 bases; bases with no gene match: 4. CDR3 size: 15 residues. CDR3 region: CASSWTGNMNTEAFF. CDR3 nucleotides: TGCGCCAGCAGCTGGACAGGGAACATGAACACTGAAGCTTTCTTT.

The J gene is TRBJ1-1, the V gene TRBV13; TRBD1 agrees at 8 bases. The CDR3 is 14 amino acids. CDR1 PRHDT and CDR2 FYEKMQ come from the germline V gene (reference sequence). Losses at the gene ends were 4 bases for V and 3 bases for J; bases not matched to a gene: 4. CDR3 amino acids: CASSSADRDTEAFF. The CDR3 DNA follows: TGTGCCAGCAGCTCTGCGGACAGGGACACTGAAGCTTTCTTT.

This clone was detected once. This chain uses TRBV4-3 with TRBJ1-5; 9 bases match TRBD1. Trimming took 3 bases from V and 5 from J; bases not matched to a gene: 5. This CDR3 region has 15 residues. Germline V gives CDR1 LGHNA, CDR2 YSLEER. CDR3 DNA sequence: TGCGCCAGCAGCCAGGGACAGGGACATTATCAGCCCCAGCATTTT. It yields the protein CASSQGQGHYQPQHF.

This clone was seen only a few times. This chain uses TRBV27 with TRBJ2-7; 9 nucleotides align to TRBD1. The CDR3 loop spans 16 amino acids. V shed 4 bases and J 5 bases; nucleotides not matched to a gene: 12. Per the germline V gene, CDR1 is MNHEY and CDR2 is SMNVEV (reference sequence). The CDR3 here is CASSSIPGTGRDEQYF. CDR3 nucleotide sequence: TGTGCCAGCAGTTCAATCCCCGGGACAGGGCGTGACGAGCAGTACTTC.

The chain links TRBV9 to TRBJ2-7, with D perhaps TRBD2 (6 bases). Germline CDR1 and CDR2: SGDLS and YYNGEE. The CDR3 spans 15 residues. V lost 0 bases to trimming and J lost 2 bases, with 12 bases between them. As DNA, the CDR3 is TGTGCCAGCAGCGTAGGTTGGGACTCACCCTACGAGCAGTACTTC. Protein product: CASSVGWDSPYEQYF.

CDR3 sequence: CASSAGAAWEQYF. Written as DNA, the CDR3 is TGTGCCAGCAGTGCAGGGGCGGCTTGGGAGCAGTACTTC. The V and J genes are TRBV2 and TRBJ2-7; possible D gene TRBD1, 6 bases. V shed 4 bases and J shed 7 bases, with 14 bases lying between them. The germline V gene encodes CDR1 SNHLY and CDR2 FYNNEI. The CDR3 length is 13 residues.

The chain is built from TRBV6-5 and TRBJ2-2, with 7 bases lining up with TRBD2. Germline trimming cut 2 bases from V and 1 base from J; bases unmatched to any gene: 1. The germline V gene encodes CDR1 MNHEY and CDR2 SVGAGI. The CDR3 contains 15 residues. The CDR3 region is CASSYASGNTGELFF. CDR3 in DNA: TGTGCCAGCAGTTACGCTAGCGGGAACACCGGGGAGCTGTTTTTT.